These T cell receptor beta chains were read from a single sample in a study of long-term antiretroviral therapy in people with HIV. Here immunoSEQ multiplex PCR was the method, and the copy in TCRdb shows in-frame clones only, minus some. The table lists fewer than 30,000 clones, roughly 86% of them singletons, with approximately 4.6% in the top ten. The sample in question was unsorted PBMCs, obtained just over 2.6 years after starting antiretroviral therapy. Receptors were obtained from a man in his forties or fifties with HIV. Both conserved end residues are part of each CDR3. The D gene is left open where the match is weak. Clone size is shown for a subset of rows, as once, few, many or a class of expanded clone.

>TRBV2|TRBD1|once|TRBJ1-6
TGTGCCAGCAGGCGAACCGGGACAGGGTATGACAAATCACCCCTCCACTTT
CASRRTGTGYDKSPLHF
>TRBV20-1|TRBD1|.|TRBJ1-1
TGCAGTGCTACTAAGGACAGGGAAGCTTTCTTT
CSATKDREAFF
>TRBV6-5|TRBD1|.|TRBJ1-2
TGTGCCAGCAGTCCGACAGGGGGACGCTATGGCTACACCTTC
CASSPTGGRYGYTF
>TRBV5-1|TRBD2|.|TRBJ2-7
TGCGCCAGCAGCTTGGGATCGGGACTAGCGGGAGGATCCGAGCAGTACTTC
CASSLGSGLAGGSEQYF
>TRBV10-1|TRBD1|.|TRBJ2-7
TGCGCCAGCAGTGGGACAGGGACCTACGAGCAGTACTTC
CASSGTGTYEQYF
>TRBV7-6|.|.|TRBJ2-2
TGTGCCAGCAGCGAAGCAGACAGGAACACCGGGGAGCTGTTTTTT
CASSEADRNTGELFF
>TRBV7-6|.|.|TRBJ1-5
TGTGCCAGCAGCTTGGGGGGGTTCAATCAGCCCCAGCATTTT
CASSLGGFNQPQHF
>TRBV5-1|TRBD1|once|TRBJ2-7
TGCGCCAGCAGCCCGACAGGGGGGATTGACGAGCAGTACTTC
CASSPTGGIDEQYF
>TRBV27|.|.|TRBJ1-1
TGTGCCAGCAGTCCAGATTGGACCTATCCTACTGAAGCTTTCTTT
CASSPDWTYPTEAFF
>TRBV7-2|.|.|TRBJ1-2
TGTGCCAGCAGCTTAGTAGGGTTTGCTAACTATGGCTACACCTTC
CASSLVGFANYGYTF
>TRBV7-2|TRBD1|.|TRBJ2-1
TGTGCCAGCAGCCTGGGACAGGGGGGAAATGAGCAGTTCTTC
CASSLGQGGNEQFF
>TRBV5-1|.|.|TRBJ1-2
TGCGCCAGCAGCTTGATGAGCAGTGGGGTAAAGACTAACTATGGCTACACCTTC
CASSLMSSGVKTNYGYTF
>TRBV7-9|.|.|TRBJ2-2
TGTGCCAGCAGCTCCCCCAACACCGGGGAGCTGTTTTTT
CASSSPNTGELFF
>TRBV2|.|.|TRBJ2-2
TGTGCCAGCAGTGAAAACGGACTCTCCGCGAACACCGGGGAGCTGTTTTTT
CASSENGLSANTGELFF
>TRBV19|.|once|TRBJ1-6
TGTGCCAGTAACGCGGGACACCTTACCTATAATTCACCCCTCCACTTT
CASNAGHLTYNSPLHF
>TRBV7-8|.|.|TRBJ1-3
TGTGCCAGCAGCTTACGTCCCCCGGGACCGATTTTATCTGGAAACACCATATATTTT
CASSLRPPGPILSGNTIYF
>TRBV10-2|.|.|TRBJ1-4
TGCGCCAGCAGTGAGGATACAGGGCGGGGGGAAAAACTGTTTTTT
CASSEDTGRGEKLFF
>TRBV11-3|.|once|TRBJ2-3
TGTGCCAGCAGCCTAAGGAGCGGGTCCGCAGATACGCAGTATTTT
CASSLRSGSADTQYF
>TRBV7-2|.|.|TRBJ2-5
TGTGCCAGCAGCAGCCAAGAGACCCAGTACTTC
CASSSQETQYF
>TRBV27|TRBD2|.|TRBJ2-7
TGTGCCAGCAGTCCCATAGCGGGAGAATTCTACGAGCAGTACTTC
CASSPIAGEFYEQYF
>TRBV30|.|.|TRBJ2-5
TGTGCCTGGAGTCCCCCGTATGGGGGCGCGGAAGAGACCCAGTACTTC
CAWSPPYGGAEETQYF
>TRBV29-1|TRBD2|.|TRBJ2-5
TGCAGCGTGGTTGCGGGGACTAGGGTCGAGACCCAGTACTTC
CSVVAGTRVETQYF
>TRBV7-3|TRBD1|.|TRBJ1-2
TGTGCCAGCAGCGACACAGGGGGCGCAGGCTATGGCTACACCTTC
CASSDTGGAGYGYTF
>TRBV5-4|.|few|TRBJ2-2
TGTGCCAGCAGCCCGGTCCCGGCCACCGGGGAGCTGTTTTTT
CASSPVPATGELFF
>TRBV5-1|.|.|TRBJ1-1
TGCGCCAGCAGCTTAGGGTCTTACTCAGGGAACACTGAAGCTTTCTTT
CASSLGSYSGNTEAFF
>TRBV2|.|.|TRBJ2-7
TGTGCCAGCAGTGGGAACAGTCCCTACGAGCAGTACTTC
CASSGNSPYEQYF
>TRBV28|.|.|TRBJ1-5
TGTGCCAGCAGTTTAGGTGGGGCCCGTCAGCCCCAGCATTTT
CASSLGGARQPQHF
>TRBV30|TRBD1|.|TRBJ2-2
TGTGCCTGGAGTACAGGGGGCGCTTCCGGGGAGCTGTTTTTT
CAWSTGGASGELFF
>TRBV19|.|.|TRBJ2-1
TGTGCCAGTAGTATTGCGGGGTCCTCCTACAATGAGCAGTTCTTC
CASSIAGSSYNEQFF
>TRBV30|.|.|TRBJ2-1
TGTGCCTGGAGTGTAATAGCGGTCGGTAATGAGCAGTTCTTC
CAWSVIAVGNEQFF
>TRBV5-1|TRBD1|.|TRBJ1-6
TGCGCCAGCAGCACGGGGACAGGGAAAGGGTATTCACCCCTCCACTTT
CASSTGTGKGYSPLHF
>TRBV6-5|TRBD2|few|TRBJ2-1
TGTGCCAGCAATCAGCGGGAGGCGTCGCTCAATGAGCAGTTCTTC
CASNQREASLNEQFF
>TRBV7-9|.|few|TRBJ1-1
TGTGCCAGCAGCCAACTGGGGGGAGGGACTGAAGCTTTCTTT
CASSQLGGGTEAFF
>TRBV13|.|.|TRBJ2-7
TGTGCCAGCAGCTTAGGACGGCACTACGAGCAGTACTTC
CASSLGRHYEQYF
>TRBV5-4|TRBD2|.|TRBJ2-7
TGTGCCAGCAGCGAACTAGCGGGAGGTGACGAGCAGTACTTC
CASSELAGGDEQYF
>TRBV10-1|.|.|TRBJ2-7
TGCGCCAGCAGTGTGGGGACAAGGCCCTACGAGCAGTACTTC
CASSVGTRPYEQYF
>TRBV6-5|.|.|TRBJ2-1
TGTGCCAGCAGAAAAGAAACTCCATTCAATGAGCAGTTCTTC
CASRKETPFNEQFF
>TRBV4-3|TRBD1|.|TRBJ1-6
TGCGCCAGCAGCCACCTTTCCCGGGACAGGTATAATTCACCCCTCCACTTT
CASSHLSRDRYNSPLHF
>TRBV10-3|TRBD1|.|TRBJ2-7
TGTGCCATTGGAGACAGGGGCTACGAGCAGTACTTC
CAIGDRGYEQYF
>TRBV7-9|.|.|TRBJ1-3
TGTGCCAGCAGCTTAGGGGACGGTGGAAACACCATATATTTT
CASSLGDGGNTIYF